Below are 14 T cell receptor beta chains sequenced from a single sample in a study of T cell responses to AZD1222 COVID-19 vaccine. Produced via immunoSEQ multiplex PCR; TCRdb's table is partial and in-frame only. The data hold around 110,000 clones, with more than 85% observed a single time. Sequencing used peripheral blood, obtained on day 0 of AZD1222 vaccination. All receptors come from an adult in good health.

Here the CDR3 DNA reads TGCAGCGTTAGGGGGCCTGGGGAGCTGTTTTTT. Protein: CSVRGPGELFF. V is TRBV29-1 and J is TRBJ2-2; TRBD1 matches at 7 bases. V was clipped by 5 bases and J by 8 bases; unmatched bases: 2. The V gene's germline CDR1 is SQVTM and CDR2 ANQGSEA. CDR3 size: 11 residues.

The genes are TRBV7-2 and TRBJ1-5; 10 nucleotides line up with TRBD1. The CDR3 spans 15 residues. The junction had 4 bases not matched to a gene; V was cut back by 2 bases and J by 6 bases. Germline CDR1 reads SGHTA; CDR2 reads FQGNSA. The CDR3 sequence is CASSLMGQGIQPQHF. The DNA for the CDR3 is TGTGCCAGCAGCTTAATGGGACAGGGGATTCAGCCCCAGCATTTT.

The gene calls are TRBV19 and TRBJ1-5; D is uncertain. Germline V gene lookup returns CDR1 LNHDA and CDR2 SQIVND (reference sequence). The V end was cut by 5 bases, the J end by 2 bases, with 7 bases between. CDR3 size: 13 residues. This chain's CDR3 is CASSSEGNQPQHF. CDR3 DNA sequence: TGTGCCAGTAGTTCGGAGGGCAATCAGCCCCAGCATTTT.

The CDR3, as DNA: TGTGCCAGCGGCCTGGGGGCAGACTATGGCTACACCTTC. Translated: CASGLGADYGYTF. The chain carries TRBV7-9 and TRBJ1-2, with D perhaps TRBD1 (6 bases). Trimming took off 8 bases at V and 3 bases at J, with 13 bases between the two ends. The CDR3 spans 13 residues. Germline V gives CDR1 SEHNR, CDR2 FQNEAQ (reference sequence).

The rearrangement uses TRBV4-1 and TRBJ1-1; D is undetermined. CDR1 and CDR2 (germline): MGHRA, YSYEKL. Trimming cost V 1 base and J 8 bases, with 5 bases left between them. This CDR3 is built from 11 residues. The chain's CDR3 is CASSQAREAFF. CDR3 coding DNA: TGCGCCAGCAGCCAAGCCCGGGAAGCTTTCTTT.

V is TRBV6-5 and J is TRBJ2-3, with a tentative D call TRBD2 (6 bases). Germline V gene data show CDR1 as MNHEY and CDR2 as SVGAGI. This CDR3 has 14 residues. The V gene lost 7 bases and the J gene lost 1 base, with 12 bases spanning the gap. The CDR3 bases are TGTGCCAGCACGGGGGTCTGGGGCACAGATACGCAGTATTTT. Encoded protein: CASTGVWGTDTQYF.

J is TRBJ1-2 and V is TRBV9, with D uncertain. CDR1 is SGDLS and CDR2 is YYNGEE in the germline V gene. This CDR3 is 12 amino acids long. Trimming took 7 bases from V and 1 from J, leaving 8 bases between them. CDR3: CASFSLNYGYTF. DNA of the CDR3: TGTGCCAGCTTTTCACTTAACTATGGCTACACCTTC. The complete variable domain, with remaining parts taken from reference TRBV9 and TRBJ1-2, reads DSGVTQTPKHLITATGQRVTLRCSPRSGDLSVYWYQQSLDQGLQFLIQYYNGEERAKGNILERFSAQQFPDLHSELNLSSLELGDSALYFCASFSLNYGYTFGSGTRLTVV.

This clone has a single count. The chain joins TRBV27 to TRBJ2-4, with TRBD1 matching over 9 bases. J gave up 6 bases and V 6 bases, and 6 bases lay outside the gene matches. CDR1 is MNHEY, CDR2 SMNVEV, per germline (reference sequence). The CDR3 runs to 14 residues. The CDR3 DNA reads as TGTGCCAGCAGCCCGGGACAGGGCCTAAACATTCAGTACTTC. It is translated as CASSPGQGLNIQYF.

CDR3 amino acids: CASSLDREQPQHF. CDR3 coding DNA: TGTGCCAGTAGCCTAGACAGGGAGCAGCCCCAGCATTTT. The genes are TRBV19 and TRBJ1-5; TRBD1 matches at 7 bases. The CDR3 sequence is 13 residues long. Losses at the gene ends were 6 bases for V and 7 bases for J; bases not matched to a gene: 6. Germline V gene data show CDR1 as LNHDA and CDR2 as SQIVND (reference sequence).

The chain employs TRBV4-1 and TRBJ1-3; no firm D call. The CDR3 loop spans 15 amino acids. The V and J ends lost 1 base and 3 bases respectively, with 10 bases between them. The germline V gene encodes CDR1 MGHRA and CDR2 YSYEKL. The CDR3 region is CASSQGVASGNTIYF. Written as DNA, the CDR3 is TGCGCCAGCAGCCAAGGTGTGGCAAGTGGAAACACCATATATTTT.

This rearrangement joins TRBV5-5 to TRBJ1-1; D is ambiguous. Germline CDR1 is SGHKS and CDR2 is YYEKEE (reference sequence). V was trimmed by 1 base and J by 0 bases, leaving 7 bases between them. The CDR3 is 14 residues long. The CDR3 DNA reads as TGTGCCAGCAGCTTGTTCAGTCTGAACACTGAAGCTTTCTTT. Translation gives CASSLFSLNTEAFF.

This clone appeared a single time. The chain joins TRBV5-3 to TRBJ1-5; no definite D call. TRBV5-3 carries the ORF label, with uncertain function. The germline V and J ends were trimmed by 1 base and 3 bases, with 8 bases remaining between them. CDR3 length: 14 residues. The CDR3 DNA follows: TGTGCCAGAAGCTTGTCAGCCTTCAATCAGCCCCAGCATTTT. Amino acid sequence: CARSLSAFNQPQHF.

The rearrangement uses TRBV7-9 and TRBJ1-6; 8 positions match TRBD1. There are 13 residues in the CDR3. Looked up from germline, CDR1 is SEHNR and CDR2 is FQNEAQ (reference sequence). Losses at the gene ends were 10 bases for V and 9 bases for J; bases not matched to a gene: 8. The CDR3 reads CAIQRTGTSPLHF. CDR3 sequence (DNA): TGTGCCATCCAGAGGACAGGGACTTCACCCCTCCACTTT.

The chain recombines TRBV19 with TRBJ2-5, with 7 bases matching TRBD2. Trimming took 10 bases from V and 7 from J; bases not matched to a gene: 12. Germline loops: CDR1 LNHDA, CDR2 SQIVND (reference sequence). The CDR3 is 13 amino acids. The CDR3 nucleotides read TGTGCCATTTCTCGGGGGGTAGGGGCGACCCAGTACTTC. Translating gives CAISRGVGATQYF.